The sequence of this T cell receptor (beta chain) was determined in a study of vaccination and CD4 T cells after COVID-19. The overall study: Two Hispanic individuals were among six male and four female convalescent patients. Post-COVID sampling occurred a median approximately 91 days after diagnosis (range 35 to 161).

A word on this clonotype: Antigen unknown.

The CDR3 spans 16 residues. V was shortened by 0 bases and J by 0 bases, with 9 bases between the two germline ends. An Oncomine TCR Beta short-read assay was used to sequence the DNA from cultured CD4+ T cells. MiXCR, applied by TCRdb to the PCR reads, yields one record per CDR3 protein. The table records approximately 6,900 distinct CDR3 sequences, around 48% of them present only once. Treatment denoted: roughly ten-day PBMC culture with coronavirus spike peptide pools or control peptides (ViraFEST assay). The collection of CD4+ T cells from the unexposed donor took place before the COVID-19 pandemic (2011-2018). At days 3 and 7, half the medium was exchanged for fresh IL-2 medium. Cells permitting, SARS-CoV-2 S/N served as probes for unexposed-donor CD4+ T cells, and four cold-coronavirus spikes did too.

Sequences were obtained from CD4+ T cells from blood, cultured in vitro. The clonotype comes from a human donor in good health. V is TRBV12-3 or TRBV12-4 and J is TRBJ1-5; D is perhaps TRBD1 (5 bases). DNA for the CDR3: TGTGCCAGCAGTTTAGCGGACATCTATAGCAATCAGCCCCAGCATTTT. Translating gives CASSLADIYSNQPQHF.